The clone carrying this T cell receptor (beta chain) has only a few counts. This record belongs to a study of shared clonotypes between healthy human individuals. TCRdb keeps only in-frame clones here, not all; method: immunoSEQ multiplex PCR. The table shows around 620,000 clones, with roughly 96% occurring only once. V was pared by 8 bases and J by 3 bases, with 11 bases between. Germline V gives CDR1 SNHLY, CDR2 FYNNEI. There are 12 residues in the CDR3. In the naive CD8 group, cells lacked CD45RO and were positively selected for CCR7, so terminally differentiated effector memory CD45RA+ cells were left out.

The source of this sequence is a young woman in good health. Sequenced input: naive CD8+ T cells sorted from blood. The chain uses TRBV2 and TRBJ2-7, with D perhaps TRBD1 or TRBD2 (6 bases each). The CDR3 DNA follows: TGTGCCAGCGACGGGGGCCGCTACGAGCAGTACTTC. Translating it yields CASDGGRYEQYF.